These T cell receptor beta chains were read from a single sample in a study of blood T cell repertoires in COVID-19. Using immunoSEQ multiplex PCR, the repertoire was profiled, and TCRdb retains in-frame clones only, with some absent. The sample records about 80,000 clones, roughly 87% being singletons. The specimen was peripheral blood. Source of these receptors: a man at least 80 years old with acute or convalescent COVID-19. Both conserved end residues are part of each CDR3. Fields, in order: D gene, clone size, J gene, V gene, CDR3 DNA, CDR3 protein. A D gene is named only where the DNA matches it firmly. Clone size is given for some rows only: seen once, a few or many times, or a class if the clone is expanded.

.,.,TRBJ1-3,TRBV7-2,TGTGCCAGCAGCACCGCCTCGACAGTCTCTGGAAACACCATATATTTT,CASSTASTVSGNTIYF
.,.,TRBJ1-5,TRBV6-5,TGTGCCAGCAGCCACAGGGAAATGGAGCCCCAGCATTTT,CASSHREMEPQHF
.,.,TRBJ2-3,TRBV28,TGTGCCAGCAGTCCGCCATACTTGAGCACAGATACGCAGTATTTT,CASSPPYLSTDTQYF
.,.,TRBJ1-2,TRBV18,TGTGCCAGCTCACCGTACAGGGATAACTATGGCTACACCTTC,CASSPYRDNYGYTF
.,.,TRBJ1-2,TRBV11-2,TGTGCCAGCAGCTTAGATTTGGGCAGGGCAAGCTACACCTTC,CASSLDLGRASYTF
.,many,TRBJ1-3,TRBV4-1,TGCGCCAGCAGCCCGCAGGGGTCTGGAAACACCATATATTTT,CASSPQGSGNTIYF
.,.,TRBJ1-5,TRBV18,TGTGCCAGCCCCAGTCCCGATTATAGCAATCAGCCCCAGCATTTT,CASPSPDYSNQPQHF
.,.,TRBJ1-2,TRBV29-1,TGCAGCGCGGGGGGCGGAGGGATCCAGGGCTACACCTTC,CSAGGGGIQGYTF
TRBD2,.,TRBJ2-5,TRBV2,TGTGCCAGCAGTAGGCTAGCGGGACGGTACCAAGAGACCCAGTACTTC,CASSRLAGRYQETQYF
TRBD1,.,TRBJ2-3,TRBV5-1,TGCGCCAGCAGCTTCGACAGGGGGCTTGGAGATACGCAGTATTTT,CASSFDRGLGDTQYF
TRBD1,once,TRBJ2-7,TRBV10-1,TGCGCCAGCAGTGAGTCCGGCGCAGGGGGCCACGAGCAGTACTTC,CASSESGAGGHEQYF
.,.,TRBJ1-2,TRBV30,TGTGCCTGGATAGGCCGACTCGGAGGTTCATATGGCTACACCTTC,CAWIGRLGGSYGYTF
TRBD1,.,TRBJ1-1,TRBV3-1/TRBV3-2,TGTGCCAGCAGCCAAAGCAGGGGGCGTAAGGCTGAAGCTTTCTTT,CASSQSRGRKAEAFF
.,once,TRBJ2-3,TRBV7-3,TGTGCCAGCAGCCCTGGGAGGAGCACAGATACGCAGTATTTT,CASSPGRSTDTQYF
.,.,TRBJ1-4,TRBV30,TGTGCCTGGAGTGCGACTGCAACTAATGAAAAACTGTTTTTT,CAWSATATNEKLFF
.,.,TRBJ2-2,TRBV7-2,TGTGCCAGCAGCCCAAATTCCGTAGCCGGGGAGCTGTTTTTT,CASSPNSVAGELFF
TRBD1,.,TRBJ1-4,TRBV19,TGTGCCAGTAGTCCAGGACAGGCAACTAATGAAAAACTGTTTTTT,CASSPGQATNEKLFF
TRBD1,.,TRBJ1-1,TRBV19,TGTGCCAGTAGTATGGGACAGGGCCTGAACACTGAAGCTTTCTTT,CASSMGQGLNTEAFF
TRBD2,.,TRBJ2-5,TRBV5-1,TGCGCCAGCAGCGTCGGGACTAGCGGCAACCAAGAGACCCAGTACTTC,CASSVGTSGNQETQYF
.,.,TRBJ1-2,TRBV20-1,TGCAGTGCTAGTCACACAGGGCGGAACTATGGCTACACCTTC,CSASHTGRNYGYTF
TRBD2,.,TRBJ2-2,TRBV7-9,TGTGCCAGCAGCCCTTATAGCGGGGGCGGGACCGGGGAGCTGTTTTTT,CASSPYSGGGTGELFF
TRBD1,.,TRBJ1-2,TRBV11-2,TGTGCCAGCAGCTACACCGGGACAGGGGATTATGGCTACACCTTC,CASSYTGTGDYGYTF
TRBD2,once,TRBJ2-3,TRBV2,TGTGCCAGCAGGCCGAGTAGCGGGGAAACAGATACGCAGTATTTT,CASRPSSGETDTQYF
.,.,TRBJ1-5,TRBV7-2,TGTGCCAGCAGCTTAGCACAGGCCCAGCCCCAGCATTTT,CASSLAQAQPQHF
.,.,TRBJ1-3,TRBV7-6,TGTGCCAGCAGCTCGGGACATCCCCTCGGAAACACCATATATTTT,CASSSGHPLGNTIYF
TRBD2,.,TRBJ2-7,TRBV19,TGTGCCAGTAGTGGGGGGACTAGCGGGTCCCACGAGCAGTACTTC,CASSGGTSGSHEQYF
.,.,TRBJ1-1,TRBV12-3/TRBV12-4,TGTGCCAGCAGTAGCATAACTGAAGCTTTCTTT,CASSSITEAFF
.,.,TRBJ1-1,TRBV7-9,TGTGCCAGCAGCTTGATGGAGACTGAAGCTTTCTTT,CASSLMETEAFF
.,.,TRBJ1-4,TRBV19,TGTGCCAGCGAATCAGTGGAAAAACTGTTTTTT,CASESVEKLFF
TRBD1,once,TRBJ1-2,TRBV28,TGTGCCAGCAGTTTATCCCGACAGGGTGGCGGCTACACCTTC,CASSLSRQGGGYTF
.,.,TRBJ1-2,TRBV5-8,TGTGCCAGCAGCTTGGCGGTATCGGCTAACTATGGCTACACCTTC,CASSLAVSANYGYTF
TRBD1,.,TRBJ2-2,TRBV6-5,TGTGCCAGCAGGGGGGGACAGGCATCACCCGGGGAGCTGTTTTTT,CASRGGQASPGELFF
.,once,TRBJ1-2,TRBV2,TGTGCCAGCAGCGCGGGTTATGGCTACACCTTC,CASSAGYGYTF
TRBD2,.,TRBJ2-3,TRBV5-1,TGCGCCAGCAGCCCTACCGGGGGCGGGGGGAGCACAGATACGCAGTATTTT,CASSPTGGGGSTDTQYF
TRBD1,.,TRBJ2-5,TRBV13,TGTGCCAGCAGCTTAGTTGGGGACAGGGTCGAGACCCAGTACTTC,CASSLVGDRVETQYF
.,.,TRBJ2-2,TRBV7-9,TGTGCCAGCAGCACTCACCGGGATTCCGAGCTGTTTTTT,CASSTHRDSELFF
.,few,TRBJ2-2,TRBV5-1,TGCGCCAGCGGTAGGGATCAGGGCACCGGGGAGCTGTTTTTT,CASGRDQGTGELFF